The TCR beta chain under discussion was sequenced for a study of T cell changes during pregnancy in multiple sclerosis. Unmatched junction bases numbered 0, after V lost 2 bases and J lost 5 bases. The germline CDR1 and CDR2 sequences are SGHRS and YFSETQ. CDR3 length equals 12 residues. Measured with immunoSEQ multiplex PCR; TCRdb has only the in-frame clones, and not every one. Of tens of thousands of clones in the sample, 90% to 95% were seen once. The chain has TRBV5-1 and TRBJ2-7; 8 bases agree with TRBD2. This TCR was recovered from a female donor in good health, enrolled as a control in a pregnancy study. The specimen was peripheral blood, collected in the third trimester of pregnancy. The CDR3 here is CASSFGGDEQYF. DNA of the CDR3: TGCGCCAGCAGCTTCGGGGGGGACGAGCAGTACTTC. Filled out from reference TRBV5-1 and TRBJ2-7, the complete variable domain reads KAGVTQTPRYLIKTRGQQVTLSCSPISGHRSVSWYQQTPGQGLQFLFEYFSETQRNKGNFPGRFSGRQFSNSRSEMNVSTLELGDSALYLCASSFGGDEQYFGPGTRLTVT.